The 32 T cell receptor beta chains below all came from one sample that was sequenced in a study of T cell responses to AZD1222 COVID-19 vaccine. Sequencing used immunoSEQ multiplex PCR; TCRdb keeps in-frame clones, though not all of them. Among 90,000 to 150,000 clones listed, around 90% were seen once. Sequenced material: peripheral blood, taken 28 days after the second dose of the MenACWY control vaccine. These receptors were obtained from an adult who received the MenACWY meningococcal vaccine as a control.

The V and J genes are TRBV7-2 and TRBJ2-5, with a possible D match to TRBD1 (6 bases). The germline V gene encodes CDR1 SGHTA and CDR2 FQGNSA. This CDR3 has 15 amino acids. The V and J ends lost 5 bases and 1 base respectively, with 14 bases between them. The CDR3 DNA is TGTGCCAGCAGCCGCCCAGGACAGCTCCAAGAGACCCAGTACTTC. This gives the protein CASSRPGQLQETQYF.

This clone was counted between two and nine times. The chain links TRBV7-2 to TRBJ1-2, with D perhaps matching TRBD1 (5 bases). Trimming removed 2 bases from V and 4 bases from J, with 14 bases in between. The CDR3 sequence is 15 residues long. Germline assignment: CDR1 SGHTA and CDR2 FQGNSA. The CDR3 coding sequence is TGTGCCAGCAGCTTAATAGACGACAGAACCTATGGCTACACCTTC. This sequence encodes CASSLIDDRTYGYTF.

A few counts support this clone. The CDR3 region has the DNA TGTGCCAGCAGCAGAAAAGACGATGCAACTAATGAAAAACTGTTTTTT. Amino acids: CASSRKDDATNEKLFF. This chain links TRBV5-5 with TRBJ1-4, with unresolved D. Between the trimmed V and J ends, which lost 4 bases and 0 bases, there was a span of 13 bases. CDR3 length: 16 residues. Germline assignment: CDR1 SGHKS and CDR2 YYEKEE (reference sequence).

The rearrangement joins TRBV21-1 to TRBJ2-2; TRBD2, the D gene given by the table, was not confirmed from the DNA. TRBV21-1 is marked as a pseudogene. The CDR3 consists of 17 residues. CDR3 nucleotides: TGTGCCAGCAGCAAAAAAGCAGGACTAGCGGGGGCCAGAGAGCTGTTTTTT. It specifies CASSKKAGLAGARELFF.

This rearrangement joins TRBV6-5 to TRBJ2-7; 7 bases are shared with TRBD1. The CDR3 loop spans 14 amino acids. V lost 8 bases to trimming and J lost 5 bases; unmatched junction nucleotides: 12. Germline V gene data show CDR1 as MNHEY and CDR2 as SVGAGI. This CDR3 is CASSGDRRLNEQYV. For the CDR3, the DNA is TGTGCCAGCTCAGGGGACAGAAGGCTGAACGAGCAGTACGTC.

V gene TRBV18 combines with J gene TRBJ2-3; D not resolved. The CDR3 runs to 14 residues. V lost 3 bases, J lost 3 bases, and 10 bases lay in between. Germline loops: CDR1 KGHSH, CDR2 LQKENI. The CDR3 loop is CASSPPSLTDTQYF. CDR3 DNA: TGTGCCAGCTCACCTCCCAGCTTGACAGATACGCAGTATTTT.

The chain recombines TRBV5-4 with TRBJ2-1; D is perhaps TRBD1 or TRBD2 (6 bases each). The CDR3 sequence is 13 residues long. V was clipped by 0 bases and J by 7 bases, with 8 bases between them. Per the germline V gene, CDR1 is SGHNT and CDR2 is YYREEE (reference sequence). CDR3 in DNA: TGTGCCAGCAGCTTGGAAGGGGGGAATGAGCAGTTCTTC. Translation: CASSLEGGNEQFF.

The chain is built from TRBV6-4 and TRBJ2-2, with 10 bases matching TRBD2. CDR1 and CDR2 from the germline V gene are MRHNA and SNTAGT. The CDR3 extends over 15 amino acids. V trimming: 2 bases; J trimming: 3 bases; junction bases outside the gene matches: 0. Here the CDR3 reads CASSDLAGDTGELFF. For the CDR3, the DNA is TGTGCCAGCAGTGACCTAGCGGGGGACACCGGGGAGCTGTTTTTT.

The V call is TRBV7-8, the J call TRBJ2-7; D unresolved. CDR1 SGHVS and CDR2 FQNEAQ come from the germline V gene. The V gene lost 5 bases and the J gene lost 2 bases, with 7 bases spanning the gap. The CDR3 has 12 residues. CDR3 amino acids: CASSPEPYEQYF. DNA of the CDR3: TGTGCCAGCAGCCCAGAGCCCTACGAGCAGTACTTC.

The rearrangement joins TRBV5-6 to TRBJ2-7, with a possible D match to TRBD1 (6 bases). Looked up from germline, CDR1 is SGHDT and CDR2 is YYEEEE. The CDR3 length is 14 residues. The V end was cut by 2 bases, the J end by 2 bases, with 11 bases between. CDR3 protein: CASSFVGGPYEQYF. For the CDR3, the DNA is TGTGCCAGCAGCTTTGTAGGGGGACCCTACGAGCAGTACTTC.

The CDR3 sequence: CAISTGNYEQYF. As DNA, the CDR3 is TGTGCCATCTCGACAGGAAATTACGAGCAGTACTTC. This chain uses TRBV10-3 with TRBJ2-7; D is possibly TRBD1 (6 bases). CDR1 is ENHRY, CDR2 SYGVKD, per germline. The CDR3 has 12 amino acids. V lost 8 bases to trimming and J lost 4 bases, with 12 bases between them.

CDR3 in amino acids: CASSLATGTSNEQFF. CDR3 in DNA: TGTGCCAGCAGCTTAGCGACCGGGACTAGCAATGAGCAGTTCTTC. The chain uses TRBV7-9 and TRBJ2-1; the match to TRBD2 covers 8 bases. Losses at the gene ends were 0 bases for V and 6 bases for J; bases not matched to a gene: 4. CDR1 and CDR2 (germline): SEHNR, FQNEAQ (reference sequence). This CDR3 has 15 amino acids. The full variable domain, rest sourced from reference TRBV7-9 and TRBJ2-1, is DTGVSQNPRHKITKRGQNVTFRCDPISEHNRLYWYRQTLGQGPEFLTYFQNEAQLEKSRLLSDRFSAERPKGSFSTLEIQRTEQGDSAMYLCASSLATGTSNEQFFGPGTRLTVL.

The CDR3 region has the DNA TGTGCCAGCAGTTTCCGGACAGTTAGCTCCTACAATGAGCAGTTCTTC. Translated: CASSFRTVSSYNEQFF. The chain uses TRBV27 and TRBJ2-1, with a tentative D call TRBD1 (6 bases). CDR3 length: 16 amino acids. V was cut by 3 bases and J by 0 bases, with 12 bases left in between. CDR1 is MNHEY, CDR2 SMNVEV, per germline (reference sequence).

CDR3 region: CASSQGSYLAKNIQYF. The CDR3 DNA sequence: TGTGCCAGCAGCCAGGGGTCTTACTTAGCCAAAAACATTCAGTACTTC. J is TRBJ2-4 and V is TRBV5-6, with D perhaps TRBD1 (6 bases). The germline V gene has CDR1 SGHDT and CDR2 YYEEEE. With 4 bases removed from V and 0 bases from J, the gap between germline ends came to 14 bases. CDR3 length: 16 amino acids. The whole variable domain, remainder taken from reference TRBV5-6 and TRBJ2-4, is DAGVTQSPTHLIKTRGQQVTLRCSPKSGHDTVSWYQQALGQGPQFIFQYYEEEERQRGNFPDRFSGHQFPNYSSELNVNALLLGDSALYLCASSQGSYLAKNIQYFGAGTRLSVL.

The chain recombines TRBV5-8 with TRBJ2-2; 8 bases line up with TRBD2. This CDR3 contains 15 residues. V gave up 4 bases and J gave up 2 bases; unmatched junction bases: 4. Germline V gives CDR1 SGHTS, CDR2 YDEGEE. This CDR3 reads CASSSTSGNTGELFF. For the CDR3, the DNA is TGTGCCAGCAGCAGTACTAGCGGAAACACCGGGGAGCTGTTTTTT.

The V and J genes are TRBV5-8 and TRBJ2-1; D is perhaps TRBD1 (6 bases). Trimming pared 10 bases from V and 1 base from J, leaving 12 bases between. The germline gives CDR1 SGHTS, CDR2 YDEGEE. The CDR3 extends over 13 amino acids. The CDR3 DNA reads as TGTGCCGCAGACAGGCGGTCCTACAATGAGCAGTTCTTC. Translated, it gives CAADRRSYNEQFF.

The V and J genes are TRBV6-4 and TRBJ2-3; D gene ambiguous. V lost 2 bases to trimming and J lost 2 bases, with 8 bases between them. Per germline, CDR1 MRHNA and CDR2 SNTAGT. The CDR3 covers 14 residues. The CDR3 nucleotides read TGTGCCAGCAGTGACCGGCCGTTCACAGATACGCAGTATTTT. Protein sequence: CASSDRPFTDTQYF.

The chain has TRBV6-6 and TRBJ1-6; D is unresolved. Germline V gene data show CDR1 as MNHNY and CDR2 as SVGAGI (reference sequence). The V end was cut by 2 bases, the J end by 5 bases, with 7 bases between. CDR3 length: 14 residues. CDR3 region: CASSYGQNNSPLHF. In DNA form, the CDR3 reads TGTGCCAGCAGTTACGGTCAAAATAATTCACCCCTCCACTTT.

The genes are TRBV7-9 and TRBJ2-3; 9 nucleotides match TRBD2. V dropped 0 bases and J dropped 6; count of bases not matched to a gene: 13. Germline V gives CDR1 SEHNR, CDR2 FQNEAQ (reference sequence). This CDR3 contains 18 residues. Written as DNA, the CDR3 is TGTGCCAGCAGCTTAGCGTCGGTCGGCGGGGGGGCAAGGGATACGCAGTATTTT. It yields the protein CASSLASVGGGARDTQYF. The entire variable domain, with the rest obtained from reference TRBV7-9 and TRBJ2-3, is as follows: DTGVSQNPRHKITKRGQNVTFRCDPISEHNRLYWYRQTLGQGPEFLTYFQNEAQLEKSRLLSDRFSAERPKGSFSTLEIQRTEQGDSAMYLCASSLASVGGGARDTQYFGPGTRLTVL.

The chain uses TRBV24-1 and TRBJ2-2; 13 bases align to TRBD2. V lost 10 bases and J lost 7; bases outside the gene matches: 8. The germline V gene has CDR1 KGHDR and CDR2 SFDVKD. This CDR3 contains 15 residues. CDR3 DNA sequence: TGTGCCACTAAAGGACTAGCGGGAGCCGGCGGGGAGCTGTTTTTT. Translation: CATKGLAGAGGELFF.

The genes are TRBV7-3 and TRBJ2-3, with D hard to call. Looked up from germline, CDR1 is SGHTA and CDR2 is FQGTGA. Trimming removed 2 bases at V and 6 bases at J, with 9 bases between. The CDR3 loop spans 13 amino acids. CDR3 sequence reads: CASSLLGRDTQYF. The CDR3 region has the DNA TGTGCCAGCAGCTTACTCGGTCGGGATACGCAGTATTTT.

The rearrangement uses TRBV6-2 or TRBV6-3 and TRBJ2-4, with D possibly being TRBD1 or TRBD2 (5 bases each). The CDR3 totals 16 residues. Germline CDR1 MNHEY, CDR2 SVGEGT. Deletions cut 0 bases from V and 3 bases from J, with 12 bases between. The CDR3 DNA reads as TGTGCCAGCAGTTACTCGATTGGGGGTGGCAAAAACATTCAGTACTTC. As protein: CASSYSIGGGKNIQYF.

For the CDR3, the DNA is TGTGCCAGCAGTAGCCTTGGGACAGTCACTGAAGCTTTCTTT. Translating it yields CASSSLGTVTEAFF. The V gene is TRBV27, the J gene TRBJ1-1, with 7 bases aligning to TRBD1. Unmatched junction bases numbered 7, after V lost 5 bases and J lost 4 bases. Per germline, CDR1 MNHEY and CDR2 SMNVEV (reference sequence). The CDR3 totals 14 residues.

This clone came up a few times. The chain links TRBV24-1 to TRBJ1-2, with a weak D call TRBD1 (5 bases). Germline V gives CDR1 KGHDR, CDR2 SFDVKD. The CDR3 covers 12 residues. The germline V and J ends were trimmed by 4 bases and 7 bases, with 9 bases remaining between them. CDR3 protein: CATSEGVGGYTF. The CDR3 nucleotides read TGTGCCACCAGTGAGGGGGTGGGTGGCTACACCTTC.

The chain recombines TRBV6-2 or TRBV6-3 with TRBJ1-1; no definite D call. Germline V CDR1 and CDR2: MNHEY, SVGEGT. Trimming left V 3 bases short and J 1 base short, with 12 bases between. The CDR3 consists of 15 residues. The CDR3 loop is CASSYFDWRNTEAFF. Written as DNA, the CDR3 is TGTGCCAGCAGTTATTTTGATTGGAGGAACACTGAAGCTTTCTTT.

This clone came up once. The V call is TRBV5-1, the J call TRBJ1-5; D is unresolved. The CDR3 sequence is 16 residues long. Germline CDR1 and CDR2: SGHRS and YFSETQ. The germline V and J ends were trimmed by 4 bases and 2 bases, with 16 bases remaining between them. This CDR3 is CASSLNPAGGNQPQHF. The DNA for the CDR3 is TGCGCCAGCAGCCTGAACCCTGCTGGGGGCAATCAGCCCCAGCATTTT.

This clone appeared a single time. The chain employs TRBV5-4 and TRBJ2-3, with a weak D call TRBD1 (5 bases). Looked up from germline, CDR1 is SGHNT and CDR2 is YYREEE (reference sequence). Trimming stripped 4 bases from V and 3 bases from J, with 12 bases between. The length of the CDR3 is 14 residues. CDR3 nucleotide sequence: TGTGCCAGCAGCCGTCCTAGGGGAACAGATACGCAGTATTTT. Protein: CASSRPRGTDTQYF.

The sample holds one count of this clone. The chain employs TRBV7-9 and TRBJ1-3; D call uncertain. CDR1 is SEHNR, CDR2 FQNEAQ, per germline (reference sequence). The CDR3 is made up of 17 amino acids. Trimming pared 3 bases from V and 0 bases from J, leaving 15 bases between. In DNA form, the CDR3 reads TGTGCCAGCAGCTTCCTTTCATACAAAGCCTCTGGAAACACCATATATTTT. Translating gives CASSFLSYKASGNTIYF.

The DNA of the CDR3 is TGTGCCAGCAGTCCGGGGACGGGCACCGGGGAGCTGTTTTTT. It is translated as CASSPGTGTGELFF. The V gene is TRBV11-3, the J gene TRBJ2-2; D may correspond to TRBD1 or TRBD2 (5 bases each). This CDR3 spans 14 amino acids. Per germline, CDR1 SGHNT and CDR2 YENEEA. V shed 6 bases and J shed 4 bases, with 12 bases lying between them. Full variable domain (missing parts from reference TRBV11-3 and TRBJ2-2): EAGVVQSPRYKIIEKKQPVAFWCNPISGHNTLYWYLQNLGQGPELLIRYENEEAVDDSQLPKDRFSAERLKGVDSTLKIQPAELGDSAVYLCASSPGTGTGELFFGEGSRLTVL.

This clone was found once. The chain employs TRBV5-1 and TRBJ2-7; 8 bases align to TRBD2. Germline V lookup: CDR1 SGHRS, CDR2 YFSETQ. Unmatched junction bases numbered 14, after V lost 3 bases and J lost 0 bases. The CDR3 is 18 residues long. The CDR3 loop reads CASSWGGLAGPSSYEQYF. For the CDR3, the DNA is TGCGCCAGCAGCTGGGGAGGGCTAGCGGGTCCTAGCTCCTACGAGCAGTACTTC.

The J gene is TRBJ1-1, the V gene TRBV30; no definite D call. Germline CDR1 is GTSNPN and CDR2 is SVGIG (reference sequence). V was clipped by 0 bases and J by 7 bases, with 21 bases between them. CDR3 length: 16 residues. The CDR3 loop reads CAWSVQGQILKFEAFF. In nucleotides, the CDR3 is TGTGCCTGGAGTGTACAAGGGCAGATTCTGAAATTTGAAGCTTTCTTT.

The genes are TRBV4-3 and TRBJ2-3; no clear D gene. Between the trimmed V and J ends, which lost 4 bases and 5 bases, there was a span of 4 bases. Germline V lookup: CDR1 LGHNA, CDR2 YSLEER. This CDR3 contains 11 residues. The CDR3 spells CASSLQDTQYF. CDR3 in DNA: TGCGCCAGCAGCCTTCAAGATACGCAGTATTTT.